This T cell receptor beta chain emerged from a study of blood T cell repertoires in COVID-19. Sequencing used immunoSEQ multiplex PCR; TCRdb keeps in-frame clones, though not all of them. This table holds 110,000 to 150,000 clones, about 80% found once. Per the germline V gene, CDR1 is MNHEY and CDR2 is SVGAGI. Trimming took off 6 bases at V and 7 bases at J, with 22 bases between the two ends. The CDR3 has 15 residues. Sequencing was carried out using peripheral blood. This sequence was found in a human donor in a cohort sampled during active COVID-19. The gene calls are TRBV6-5 and TRBJ2-7; possible D gene TRBD2, 6 bases. CDR3 loop: CASRLHRDLKGEQYF. The CDR3 DNA reads as TGTGCCAGCAGGCTTCACCGGGACTTAAAAGGGGAGCAGTACTTC.